This T cell receptor (beta chain) was obtained from a study of OX40 agonist ivuxolimab in advanced cancers. Background on the study: Ivuxolimab, which is an agonistic anti-OX40 (CD134) antibody, was administered to the patients. Partial response was recorded in three patients: one hepatocellular carcinoma and two cutaneous melanoma cases.

V trimming: 3 bases; J trimming: 1 base; junction bases outside the gene matches: 11. CDR1 and CDR2 from the germline V gene are SGHTA and FQGTGA. This CDR3 spans 18 amino acids. Assay: immunoSEQ multiplex PCR; the TCRdb copy retains only in-frame clones and omits some. Among roughly 60,000 clones, approximately 90% were seen once, and the ten largest hold just over 0.6%. This sequence was found in an adult with an advanced solid tumor such as melanoma, head and neck, liver or kidney cancer. Material: CD4+ or CD8+ T cells sorted from blood, obtained in a trial of the OX40 agonist ivuxolimab. The V gene is TRBV7-3, the J gene TRBJ2-5, with 10 bases that match TRBD2. The CDR3 is CASSLTSGHLQLQETQYF. In nucleotides, the CDR3 is TGTGCCAGCAGCTTGACTAGCGGGCACCTACAACTCCAAGAGACCCAGTACTTC.